The clone carrying this T cell receptor beta chain has only a few counts. Germline-derived CDR1 and CDR2 are PRHDT and FYEKMQ (reference sequence). The CDR3 runs to 14 residues. Trimming left V 0 bases short and J 1 base short, with 6 bases between. This specimen comes from a study of blood T cell repertoires in COVID-19. About the study: Spain, Italy and the United States supplied samples that represented acute and convalescent COVID-19. PBMCs, B-cell-depleted T cells, or T cells provided the cDNA or gDNA that made up the material.

Authors' data handling: Quantification of nucleated cells was approximated via reference gene primer amplification. The table came from immunoSEQ multiplex PCR; TCRdb's copy has only in-frame clones and leaves some out. V and J calls and clone size come straight from that table; D and trimming were deduced from the DNA. The sample includes about 240,000 clones, roughly 80% of them seen just once. V is TRBV13 and J is TRBJ1-1, with unresolved D. The sample was peripheral blood. The origin of this receptor is a woman in her sixties or seventies with active or convalescent COVID-19. For the CDR3, the DNA is TGTGCCAGCAGCTTAGGCCTGGCGAACACTGAAGCTTTCTTT. Its translation: CASSLGLANTEAFF.